A selection of T cell receptor beta chains follows, all from one sample in a study of blood T cell repertoires in COVID-19. TCRdb's table, derived via immunoSEQ multiplex PCR, lists solely in-frame clones and lacks some. This table holds under 150,000 clones, roughly 80% found once. The sample comprised peripheral blood. These receptor sequences come from a human donor with acute or convalescent COVID-19. The donor label of this sample is uncertain. CDR3s include the opening cysteine and the closing phenylalanine or tryptophan. Fields, in order: clone size, V gene, J gene, D gene, CDR3 DNA, CDR3 protein. D genes are given only for firm matches. The size of a clone is reported for some rows only, either as once, few or many, or as a class for expanded clones.

clone size: -
V gene: TRBV5-1
J gene: TRBJ2-3
D gene: -
CDR3 DNA: TGCGCCAGCAGCCAGGGGAGAACAGATACGCAGTATTTT
CDR3 protein: CASSQGRTDTQYF

clone size: -
V gene: TRBV5-4
J gene: TRBJ2-5
D gene: -
CDR3 DNA: TGTGCCAGCAGCTTGGGACTCTCGGGGGAGACCCAGTACTTC
CDR3 protein: CASSLGLSGETQYF

clone size: -
V gene: TRBV13
J gene: TRBJ2-5
D gene: TRBD2
CDR3 DNA: TGTGCCAGCAGCGCCCAGGGACTAGCGGGAGGAGAGACCCAGTACTTC
CDR3 protein: CASSAQGLAGGETQYF

clone size: -
V gene: TRBV3-1/TRBV3-2
J gene: TRBJ1-2
D gene: TRBD1
CDR3 DNA: TGTGCCAGCAGCCTACAGGGGGCCCCCTACTATGGCTACACCTTC
CDR3 protein: CASSLQGAPYYGYTF

clone size: -
V gene: TRBV9
J gene: TRBJ1-3
D gene: TRBD1
CDR3 DNA: TGTGCCAGCAGCGTAGATGCGCAGACAGGGGCTCTGGGAAACACCATATATTTT
CDR3 protein: CASSVDAQTGALGNTIYF

clone size: once
V gene: TRBV4-1
J gene: TRBJ2-6
D gene: -
CDR3 DNA: TGCGCCAGCAGCCAAAGAGGCCCAGGGTATCGTTCTGGGGCCAACGTCCTGACTTTC
CDR3 protein: CASSQRGPGYRSGANVLTF

clone size: once
V gene: TRBV10-3
J gene: TRBJ2-7
D gene: TRBD1
CDR3 DNA: TGTGCCATCAGTGAAAGGAAAAGAGGACAGGGAACCTACGAGCAGTACTTC
CDR3 protein: CAISERKRGQGTYEQYF

clone size: -
V gene: TRBV6-1
J gene: TRBJ1-2
D gene: -
CDR3 DNA: TGTGCCAGCAGTGAATGGGCGGGGTCGAAAAAGGGCTATGGCTACACCTTC
CDR3 protein: CASSEWAGSKKGYGYTF

clone size: -
V gene: TRBV30
J gene: TRBJ1-1
D gene: -
CDR3 DNA: TGTGCCTGGAGAAGCACGTTGAACACTGAAGCTTTCTTT
CDR3 protein: CAWRSTLNTEAFF

clone size: -
V gene: TRBV5-4
J gene: TRBJ2-2
D gene: -
CDR3 DNA: TGTGCCAGCTCCTGGGGCGTGAACACCGGGGAGCTGTTTTTT
CDR3 protein: CASSWGVNTGELFF

clone size: -
V gene: TRBV19
J gene: TRBJ1-1
D gene: -
CDR3 DNA: TGTGCCAGTAGCCGGACCACAGGAGCCCTTGAAGCTTTCTTT
CDR3 protein: CASSRTTGALEAFF

clone size: -
V gene: TRBV24-1
J gene: TRBJ2-3
D gene: -
CDR3 DNA: TGTGCCACCAGTGATCCCGACAGACTTCTCACAGATACGCAGTATTTT
CDR3 protein: CATSDPDRLLTDTQYF

clone size: -
V gene: TRBV5-1
J gene: TRBJ1-1
D gene: -
CDR3 DNA: TGCGCCAGCAGGGTGGGACAATCGAACACTGAAGCTTTCTTT
CDR3 protein: CASRVGQSNTEAFF

clone size: -
V gene: TRBV12-3/TRBV12-4
J gene: TRBJ1-1
D gene: -
CDR3 DNA: TGTGCCAGCGCCTCCCCCAGGACTGAAGCTTTCTTT
CDR3 protein: CASASPRTEAFF

clone size: -
V gene: TRBV12-3/TRBV12-4
J gene: TRBJ2-1
D gene: -
CDR3 DNA: TGTGCCAGCAGTTTAGTAGGAGAGGATGAGCAGTTCTTC
CDR3 protein: CASSLVGEDEQFF

clone size: once
V gene: TRBV13
J gene: TRBJ1-1
D gene: TRBD1
CDR3 DNA: TGTGCCAGCAGCTTAATGGACAGGGTAAGCACTGAAGCTTTCTTT
CDR3 protein: CASSLMDRVSTEAFF

clone size: -
V gene: TRBV24-1
J gene: TRBJ2-1
D gene: TRBD2
CDR3 DNA: TGTGCCACCCAAGCCCCGGGGGGAGGGAGTTATGAGCAGTTCTTC
CDR3 protein: CATQAPGGGSYEQFF

clone size: -
V gene: TRBV27
J gene: TRBJ2-1
D gene: -
CDR3 DNA: TGTGCCAGCCGGCTGGGGAGCTCCTACAATGAGCAGTTCTTC
CDR3 protein: CASRLGSSYNEQFF

clone size: -
V gene: TRBV7-2
J gene: TRBJ2-5
D gene: -
CDR3 DNA: TGTGCCAGCAGCCTATCCCAGGGGGGTGAGACCCAGTACTTC
CDR3 protein: CASSLSQGGETQYF

clone size: -
V gene: TRBV20-1
J gene: TRBJ1-2
D gene: -
CDR3 DNA: TGCAGTGCTAGTGAGCAGGTGAACTATGGCTACACCTTC
CDR3 protein: CSASEQVNYGYTF